These 7 T cell receptor beta chains were all obtained from the same sample, sequenced in a study of CD8 T cells in Susac syndrome. Random hexamers were used to reverse transcribe an amount of about 0.5 to 1 ug RNA. A single record per CDR3 protein comes from TCRdb applying MiXCR to the immunoSEQ multiplex PCR reads. The table shows about 300,000 distinct CDR3 sequences, with roughly 85% occurring only once. Sequencing used CD8+ T cells from PBMCs. The receptors shown here come from a human donor with multiple sclerosis.

The J gene is TRBJ1-1, the V gene TRBV29-1, with D possibly matching TRBD1 (6 bases). Per the germline V gene, CDR1 is SQVTM and CDR2 is ANQGSEA. V shed 4 bases and J shed 0 bases, with 9 bases lying between them. This CDR3 has 13 amino acids. CDR3: CSVVGHMNTEAFF. As DNA, the CDR3 is TGCAGCGTTGTGGGACATATGAACACTGAAGCTTTCTTT. Looking up the rest from reference TRBV29-1 and TRBJ1-1 gives the full variable domain: SAVISQKPSRDICQRGTSLTIQCQVDSQVTMMFWYRQQPGQSLTLIATANQGSEATYESGFVIDKFPISRPNLTFSTLTVSNMSPEDSSIYLCSVVGHMNTEAFFGQGTRLTVV.

The CDR3 sequence: CASSLDSGDTPSYEQYF. CDR3 coding DNA: TGTGCCAGCAGTTTAGATTCGGGGGACACCCCCTCCTACGAGCAGTACTTC. The chain is built from TRBV28 and TRBJ2-7; either TRBD1 or TRBD2 may supply D (6 bases each). The CDR3 has 17 amino acids. The germline CDR1 and CDR2 sequences are MDHEN and SYDVKM. V lost 2 bases, J lost 0 bases, and 17 bases lay in between.

The rearrangement uses TRBV4-3 and TRBJ2-1; 7 nucleotides align to TRBD2. V shed 3 bases and J 3 bases; nucleotides not matched to a gene: 14. The CDR3 consists of 18 residues. Germline CDR1 is LGHNA and CDR2 is YSLEER. This CDR3 is CASSQVWGGSGNYNEQFF. For the CDR3, the DNA is TGCGCCAGCAGCCAGGTCTGGGGTGGCAGCGGGAACTACAATGAGCAGTTCTTC.

The chain combines TRBV6-1 with TRBJ2-1; tentatively, D is TRBD2 (7 bases). The CDR3 runs to 16 residues. CDR1 is MNHNS and CDR2 is SASEGT in the germline V gene. Trimming pared 4 bases from V and 2 bases from J, leaving 15 bases between. CDR3 in amino acids: CASSALRGAPYNEQFF. The CDR3 DNA reads as TGTGCCAGCAGTGCGCTACGGGGGGCCCCCTACAATGAGCAGTTCTTC.

This clonotype has only a few counts. The gene calls are TRBV4-3 and TRBJ1-2; 8 bases agree with TRBD1. J gave up 5 bases and V 0 bases, and 8 bases lay outside the gene matches. Looked up from germline, CDR1 is LGHNA and CDR2 is YSLEER. The CDR3 is 16 residues long. The DNA for the CDR3 is TGCGCCAGCAGCCAAGATCGAGGCAGGGGGCAATATGGCTACACCTTC. Translating it yields CASSQDRGRGQYGYTF.

The chain links TRBV4-3 to TRBJ1-4; TRBD1 aligns across 7 bases. CDR1 is LGHNA and CDR2 is YSLEER in the germline V gene. This CDR3 comprises 14 residues. V trimming: 3 bases; J trimming: 8 bases; junction bases outside the gene matches: 6. CDR3: CASSQNRGDEKLFF. CDR3 bases: TGCGCCAGCAGCCAGAACAGGGGCGACGAAAAACTGTTTTTT.

Here the CDR3 DNA reads TGTGCCAGCAGCCCAAAGGGGTACCAAGAGACCCAGTACTTC. As protein: CASSPKGYQETQYF. The gene calls are TRBV9 and TRBJ2-5; TRBD1 is a possible D gene (5 bases). Germline assignment: CDR1 SGDLS and CDR2 YYNGEE. The V end lost 4 bases, the J end lost 0 bases, and 10 bases lay between the germline ends. The CDR3 sequence is 14 residues long.